One T cell receptor beta chain is described in this entry. What it binds is not known. There were healthy Caucasian individuals from Russia, aged roughly 6 to 90, serving as donors. At least 6.5 million PBMCs were isolated per sample. The second PCR ran about 7 to 12 cycles with a sample-barcoded 5' primer and J-beta primers. TCRdb reprocessed the 5' RACE reads via MiXCR and lists one record per CDR3 protein. The table has roughly 730,000 distinct CDR3 sequences, about 61% seen once. The data were taken from a study of blood T cells in healthy people across ages. V shed 6 bases, J shed 6 bases, and the junction held 8 bases outside the gene matches. CDR1 is SNHLY and CDR2 is FYNNEI in the germline V gene. The CDR3 has 15 residues. Study-level results: Reliance upon unsorted PBMCs precluded definitive naive versus antigen-experienced comparison.

Sequences were obtained from blood. This chain uses TRBV2 with TRBJ2-1; 10 bases agree with TRBD2. The receptor's source is a man aged 40-49 years in good health. The CDR3 DNA reads as TGTGCCAGCAGGGAGACTAGCGGGTGGCCCAATGAGCAGTTCTTC. Translating gives CASRETSGWPNEQFF.